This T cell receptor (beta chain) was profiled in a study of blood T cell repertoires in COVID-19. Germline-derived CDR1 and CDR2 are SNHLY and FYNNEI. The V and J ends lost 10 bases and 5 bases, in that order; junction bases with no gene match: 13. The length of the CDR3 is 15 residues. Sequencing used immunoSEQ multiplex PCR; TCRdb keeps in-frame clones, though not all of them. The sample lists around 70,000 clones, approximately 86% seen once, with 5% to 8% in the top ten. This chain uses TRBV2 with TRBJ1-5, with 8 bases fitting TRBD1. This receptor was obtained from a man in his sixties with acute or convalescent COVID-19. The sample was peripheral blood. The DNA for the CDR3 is TGTGCCACCCATTCCGGACAGGGAAGCCATCAGCCCCAGCATTTT. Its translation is CATHSGQGSHQPQHF.